This is a list of T cell receptor beta chains from one sample in a study of response to subunit inactivated influenza vaccine. From the RT-PCR reads, TCRdb called clonotypes with MiXCR, one entry per CDR3 protein. The sample has 700,000 to 800,000 distinct CDR3 sequences, about 18% seen once; the top ten hold around 9.9%. This sample comprised PBMCs from blood, obtained roughly 5 days after vaccination. The receptors derive from a middle-aged man who received an inactivated influenza vaccine. The CDR3 runs from the conserved cysteine through the conserved F or W. Fields, in order: clone size, D gene, V gene, J gene, CDR3 protein, CDR3 DNA. The D gene is left open where the match is weak. Some rows mark clone size as missing; the rest say once, few, many or name a class of expanded clone.

>few|NA|TRBV30|TRBJ2-1
CALRQANEQFF
TGTGCCTTAAGGCAGGCCAATGAGCAGTTCTTC
>NA|NA|TRBV18|TRBJ2-5
CASSPPNSAEETQYF
TGTGCCAGCTCACCACCCAACAGCGCAGAAGAGACCCAGTACTTC
>NA|NA|TRBV9|TRBJ2-5
CASSEGATGGETQYF
TGTGCCAGCAGCGAGGGGGCAACGGGAGGAGAGACCCAGTACTTC
>few|TRBD2|TRBV3-1|TRBJ2-1
CASSQEIGPRLAGPLRNEQFF
TGTGCCAGCAGCCAAGAAATAGGCCCCCGCCTAGCGGGACCACTAAGGAATGAGCAGTTCTTC
>few|TRBD1|TRBV4-2|TRBJ1-5
CASSQDSLVGQGSVYQPQHF
TGTGCCAGCAGCCAAGATAGCTTGGTGGGACAGGGATCGGTTTATCAGCCCCAGCATTTT
>NA|TRBD2|TRBV15|TRBJ2-7
CATSRDLTSGTYEQYF
TGTGCCACCAGCAGAGATTTGACTAGCGGGACCTACGAGCAGTACTTC
>few|TRBD1|TRBV19|TRBJ2-2
CASSDRDRNTGELFF
TGTGCCAGTAGTGACCGGGACAGGAACACCGGGGAGCTGTTTTTT
>few|NA|TRBV28|TRBJ2-3
CASSPSRPRIDTQYF
TGTGCCAGCAGTCCCAGCCGACCTAGGATAGATACGCAGTATTTT
>few|NA|TRBV15|TRBJ1-2
CATSPDGHVNYGYTF
TGTGCCACCAGCCCCGACGGACACGTTAACTATGGCTACACCTTC
>few|TRBD1|TRBV5-1|TRBJ2-6
CASSKTGSSGANVLTF
TGCGCCAGCAGCAAGACAGGGAGCTCTGGGGCCAACGTCCTGACTTTC
>NA|NA|TRBV29-1|TRBJ1-2
CSVDRGGVGGYTF
TGCAGCGTTGATCGGGGGGGGGTTGGAGGCTACACCTTC
>few|NA|TRBV6-1|TRBJ2-1
CASTTPRGGLNEQFF
TGTGCCAGCACCACTCCAAGGGGGGGGCTCAATGAGCAGTTCTTC
>few|NA|TRBV10-3|TRBJ2-5
CAISDTQVGETQYF
TGTGCCATCAGTGACACACAGGTGGGGGAGACCCAGTACTTC
>NA|NA|TRBV5-6|TRBJ1-1
CASSLAVRRSEAFF
TGTGCCAGCAGCTTGGCCGTGAGGAGGTCTGAAGCTTTCTTT
>many|TRBD1|TRBV29-1|TRBJ1-2
CSVGDSLPGYTF
TGCAGCGTTGGGGACAGCCTTCCTGGCTACACCTTC
>few|NA|TRBV4-1|TRBJ2-7
CASSQTNEQYF
TGCGCCAGCAGCCAAACGAACGAGCAGTACTTC
>few|TRBD1|TRBV20-1|TRBJ2-4
CSASLGQGNIQYF
TGCAGTGCTTCCCTCGGACAGGGAAACATTCAGTACTTC
>NA|TRBD2|TRBV11-2|TRBJ2-3
CASSYGLGSDTQYF
TGTGCCAGCAGCTATGGACTAGGATCAGATACGCAGTATTTT
>NA|NA|TRBV12-3/TRBV12-4|TRBJ2-3
CASSPSQGPDTQYF
TGTGCCAGCAGCCCGTCCCAGGGCCCAGATACGCAGTATTTT
>few|NA|TRBV20-1|TRBJ2-7
CSARETTGKRLYEQYF
TGCAGTGCTAGAGAGACTACAGGGAAGCGACTCTACGAGCAGTACTTC
>few|TRBD1|TRBV5-1|TRBJ2-5
CASSSTGFSDETQYF
TGCGCCAGCAGCTCGACAGGGTTTTCAGATGAGACCCAGTACTTC
>NA|TRBD1|TRBV20-1|TRBJ2-3
CSARKSQGGTDTQYF
TGCAGTGCTAGAAAGTCCCAGGGGGGCACAGATACGCAGTATTTT
>NA|TRBD2|TRBV5-1|TRBJ2-7
CASSLGSSGSLYEQYF
TGCGCCAGCAGCTTGGGGTCTAGCGGGAGTTTATACGAGCAGTACTTC
>many|NA|TRBV20-1|TRBJ2-1
CSAKFFPYNEQFF
TGCAGTGCTAAATTCTTTCCCTACAATGAGCAGTTCTTC
>NA|TRBD2|TRBV6-1|TRBJ2-3
CASIVLAGVTSTDTQYF
TGTGCCAGCATTGTTCTAGCGGGAGTCACTAGCACAGATACGCAGTATTTT
>many|TRBD2|TRBV5-1|TRBJ2-2
CASSSGTSTSTGELFF
TGCGCCAGCAGCTCCGGGACTAGCACGTCCACCGGGGAGCTGTTTTTT
>NA|NA|TRBV14|TRBJ2-1
CASSQAPEQFF
TGTGCCAGCAGCCAAGCGCCAGAGCAGTTCTTC
>NA|NA|TRBV20-1|TRBJ1-1
CSAREGGPGTEAFF
TGCAGTGCTAGAGAAGGAGGACCAGGCACTGAAGCTTTCTTT
>many|TRBD2|TRBV24-1|TRBJ2-1
CATCPVGTSGYNEQFF
TGTGCCACCTGCCCGGTCGGGACTAGCGGGTACAATGAGCAGTTCTTC
>few|TRBD1|TRBV29-1|TRBJ1-2
CSVDRDRRGVGYTF
TGCAGCGTTGATCGGGACAGGCGGGGAGTTGGCTACACCTTC
>NA|NA|TRBV12-3/TRBV12-4|TRBJ2-1
CASKAVGASYNEQFF
TGTGCCAGCAAGGCGGTCGGGGCCTCCTACAATGAGCAGTTCTTC
>few|NA|TRBV7-6|TRBJ2-3
CASSPRGAPNTDTQYF
TGTGCCAGCAGCCCTCGGGGGGCCCCTAACACAGATACGCAGTATTTT
>many|NA|TRBV12-3/TRBV12-4|TRBJ2-1
CASSLGAGSYNEQFF
TGTGCCAGCAGCCTCGGGGCGGGCTCCTACAATGAGCAGTTCTTC
>NA|TRBD2|TRBV7-2|TRBJ2-1
CATEAGGSYNEQFF
TGTGCCACCGAAGCGGGGGGGAGTTACAATGAGCAGTTCTTC
>few|TRBD2|TRBV29-1|TRBJ2-1
CSVEGGTSGSVNNEQFF
TGCAGCGTTGAGGGCGGGACTAGCGGGAGTGTGAACAATGAGCAGTTCTTC
>few|TRBD2|TRBV20-1|TRBJ2-3
CSARASGGSTDTQYF
TGCAGTGCTAGAGCCAGCGGGGGGAGCACAGATACGCAGTATTTT
>few|TRBD1|TRBV18|TRBJ2-7
CASSPPGQGGLEQYF
TGTGCCAGCTCACCTCCGGGACAGGGGGGGCTCGAGCAGTACTTC
>NA|NA|TRBV20-1|TRBJ1-1
CSARGGGFTEAFF
TGCAGTGCCCGGGGGGGAGGATTCACTGAAGCTTTCTTT
>NA|NA|TRBV12-3/TRBV12-4|TRBJ2-3
CAIKSRGASTDTQYF
TGTGCCATCAAGTCCCGGGGGGCTAGCACAGATACGCAGTATTTT
>NA|NA|TRBV6-2/TRBV6-3|TRBJ1-1
CASSYTQKNTEAFF
TGTGCCAGCAGTTACACGCAGAAGAACACTGAAGCTTTCTTT
>NA|NA|TRBV5-1|TRBJ2-7
CASSLASGLPYEQYF
TGCGCCAGCAGCTTGGCCTCAGGGTTGCCCTACGAGCAGTACTTC
>many|TRBD1|TRBV11-2|TRBJ2-7
CASSSIRGRFYEQYF
TGTGCCAGCAGCTCGATCAGGGGGCGATTCTACGAGCAGTACTTC
>many|TRBD1|TRBV10-3|TRBJ2-1
CAISGNRGPYNEQFF
TGTGCCATCAGTGGTAACAGGGGGCCCTACAATGAGCAGTTCTTC
>NA|NA|TRBV3-1|TRBJ2-7
CASSQLEGGPYPWEQYF
TGTGCCAGCAGTCAATTAGAAGGCGGACCCTACCCATGGGAGCAGTACTTC
>few|NA|TRBV20-1|TRBJ1-5
CSARQGPSNQPQHF
TGCAGTGCTAGACAGGGTCCTAGCAATCAGCCCCAGCATTTT
>few|NA|TRBV12-3/TRBV12-4|TRBJ2-1
CASSLIPRVVQFF
TGTGCCAGCAGTTTAATCCCCAGGGTGGTGCAGTTCTTC
>few|TRBD2|TRBV15|TRBJ2-3
CATSLELAGSTDTQYF
TGTGCCACCAGCCTAGAACTAGCGGGGAGCACAGATACGCAGTATTTT
>few|TRBD2|TRBV12-3/TRBV12-4|TRBJ2-1
CASSSLKSGTGSEQFF
TGTGCCAGCAGTTCCCTAAAGAGCGGGACGGGCAGTGAGCAGTTCTTC
>NA|NA|TRBV12-3/TRBV12-4|TRBJ2-2
CASSHRDPNTGELFF
TGTGCCAGCAGTCACAGGGACCCGAACACCGGGGAGCTGTTTTTT
>NA|TRBD1|TRBV11-2|TRBJ2-2
CASSPQGAPGELFF
TGTGCCAGCAGCCCACAGGGGGCGCCCGGGGAGCTGTTTTTT
>NA|NA|TRBV2|TRBJ2-3
CASSGLEGVGQYF
TGTGCCAGCAGTGGTCTTGAAGGCGTAGGGCAGTATTTT
>NA|NA|TRBV12-3/TRBV12-4|TRBJ2-3
CASSLFGREDTQYF
TGTGCCAGCAGTTTGTTTGGCAGGGAAGATACGCAGTATTTT
>few|NA|TRBV7-2|TRBJ1-5
CASSWTFSNQPQHF
TGTGCCAGCAGTTGGACATTTAGCAATCAGCCCCAGCATTTT
>few|NA|TRBV10-3|TRBJ2-7
CAISESAASYEQYF
TGTGCCATCAGTGAGTCGGCTGCCTCCTACGAGCAGTACTTC